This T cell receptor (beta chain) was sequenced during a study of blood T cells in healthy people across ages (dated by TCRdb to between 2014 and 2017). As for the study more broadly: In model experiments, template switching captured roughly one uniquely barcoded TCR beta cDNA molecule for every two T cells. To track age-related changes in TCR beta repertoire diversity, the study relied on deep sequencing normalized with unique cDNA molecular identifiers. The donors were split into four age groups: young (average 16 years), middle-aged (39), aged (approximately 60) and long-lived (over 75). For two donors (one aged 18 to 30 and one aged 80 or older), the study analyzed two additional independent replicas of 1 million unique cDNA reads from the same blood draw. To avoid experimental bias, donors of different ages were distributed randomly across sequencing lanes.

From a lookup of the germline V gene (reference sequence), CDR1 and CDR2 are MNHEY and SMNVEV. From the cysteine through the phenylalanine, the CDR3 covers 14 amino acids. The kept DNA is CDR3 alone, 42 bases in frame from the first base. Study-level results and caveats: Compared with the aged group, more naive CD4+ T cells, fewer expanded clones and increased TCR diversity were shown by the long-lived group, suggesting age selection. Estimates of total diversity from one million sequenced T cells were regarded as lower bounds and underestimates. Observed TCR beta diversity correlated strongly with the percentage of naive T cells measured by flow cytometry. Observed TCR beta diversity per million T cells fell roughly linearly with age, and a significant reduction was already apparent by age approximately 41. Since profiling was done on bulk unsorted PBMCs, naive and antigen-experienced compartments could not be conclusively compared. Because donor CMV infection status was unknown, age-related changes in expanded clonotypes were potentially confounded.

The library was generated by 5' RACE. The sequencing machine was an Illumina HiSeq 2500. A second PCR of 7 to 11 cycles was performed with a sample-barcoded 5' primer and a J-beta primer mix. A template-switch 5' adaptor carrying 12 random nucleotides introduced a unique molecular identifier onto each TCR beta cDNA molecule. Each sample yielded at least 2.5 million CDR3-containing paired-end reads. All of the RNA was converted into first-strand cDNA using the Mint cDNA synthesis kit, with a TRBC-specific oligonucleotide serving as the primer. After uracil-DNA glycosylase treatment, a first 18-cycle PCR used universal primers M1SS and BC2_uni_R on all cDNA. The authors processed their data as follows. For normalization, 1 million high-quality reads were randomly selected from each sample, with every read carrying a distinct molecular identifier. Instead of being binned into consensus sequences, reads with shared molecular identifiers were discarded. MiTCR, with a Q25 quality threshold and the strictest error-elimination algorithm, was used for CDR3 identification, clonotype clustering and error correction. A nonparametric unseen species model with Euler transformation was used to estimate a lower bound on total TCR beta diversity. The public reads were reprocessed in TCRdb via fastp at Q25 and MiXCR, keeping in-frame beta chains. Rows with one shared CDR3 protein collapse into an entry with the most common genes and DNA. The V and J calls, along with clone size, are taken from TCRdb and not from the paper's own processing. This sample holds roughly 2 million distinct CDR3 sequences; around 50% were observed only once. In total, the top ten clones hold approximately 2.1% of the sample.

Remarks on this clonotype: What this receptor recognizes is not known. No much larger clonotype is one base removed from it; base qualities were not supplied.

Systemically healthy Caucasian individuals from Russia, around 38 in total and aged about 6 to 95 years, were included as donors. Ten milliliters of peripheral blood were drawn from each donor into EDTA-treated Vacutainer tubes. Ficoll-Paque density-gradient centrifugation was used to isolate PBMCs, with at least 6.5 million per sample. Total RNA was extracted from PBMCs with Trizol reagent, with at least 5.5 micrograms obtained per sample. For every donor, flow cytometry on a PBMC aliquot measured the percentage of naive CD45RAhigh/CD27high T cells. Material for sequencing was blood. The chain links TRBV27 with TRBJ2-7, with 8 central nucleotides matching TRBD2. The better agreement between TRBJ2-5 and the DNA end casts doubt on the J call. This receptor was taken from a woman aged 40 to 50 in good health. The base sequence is TGTGCCAGCGGAGCGGGGGTAGTAGGCGAGACCCAGTACTTC. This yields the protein CASGAGVVGETQYF.